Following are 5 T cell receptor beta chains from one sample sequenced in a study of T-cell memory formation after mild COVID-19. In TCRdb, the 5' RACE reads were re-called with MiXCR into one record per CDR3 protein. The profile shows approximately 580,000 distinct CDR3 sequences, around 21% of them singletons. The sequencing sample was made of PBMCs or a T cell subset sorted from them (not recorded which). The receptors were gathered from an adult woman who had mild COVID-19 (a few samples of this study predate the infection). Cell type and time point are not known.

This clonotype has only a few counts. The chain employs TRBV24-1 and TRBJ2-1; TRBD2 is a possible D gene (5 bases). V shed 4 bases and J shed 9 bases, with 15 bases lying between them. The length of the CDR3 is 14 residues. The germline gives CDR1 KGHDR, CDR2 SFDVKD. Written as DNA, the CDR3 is TGTGCCACCAGTGAGCCTACATGGGGAGTTGAGCAGTTCTTC. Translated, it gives CATSEPTWGVEQFF.

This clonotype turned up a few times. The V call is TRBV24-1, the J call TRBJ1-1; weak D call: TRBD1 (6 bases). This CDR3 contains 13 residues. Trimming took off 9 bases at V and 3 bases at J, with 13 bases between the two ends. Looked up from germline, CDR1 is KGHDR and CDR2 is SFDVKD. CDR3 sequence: CATRGRADTEAFF. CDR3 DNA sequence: TGTGCCACCCGGGGGCGGGCGGACACTGAAGCTTTCTTT.

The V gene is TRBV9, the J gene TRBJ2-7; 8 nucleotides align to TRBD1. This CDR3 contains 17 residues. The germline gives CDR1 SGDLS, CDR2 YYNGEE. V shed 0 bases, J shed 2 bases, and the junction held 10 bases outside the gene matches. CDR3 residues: CASSVADQGAFAYEQYF. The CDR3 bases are TGTGCCAGCAGCGTAGCAGACCAGGGGGCGTTCGCCTACGAGCAGTACTTC. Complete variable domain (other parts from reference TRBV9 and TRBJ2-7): DSGVTQTPKHLITATGQRVTLRCSPRSGDLSVYWYQQSLDQGLQFLIQYYNGEERAKGNILERFSAQQFPDLHSELNLSSLELGDSALYFCASSVADQGAFAYEQYFGPGTRLTVT.

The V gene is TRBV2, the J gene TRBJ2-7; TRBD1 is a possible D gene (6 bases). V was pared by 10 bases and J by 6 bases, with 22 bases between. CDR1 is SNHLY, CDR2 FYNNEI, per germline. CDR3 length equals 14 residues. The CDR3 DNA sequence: TGTGCCATCCCTTCAGGACAGTCAGGCTCCGAGCAGTACTTC. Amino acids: CAIPSGQSGSEQYF.

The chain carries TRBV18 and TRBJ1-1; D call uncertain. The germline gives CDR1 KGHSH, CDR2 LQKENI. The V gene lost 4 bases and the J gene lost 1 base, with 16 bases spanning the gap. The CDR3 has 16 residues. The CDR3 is CASSLPFLEANTEAFF. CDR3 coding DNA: TGTGCCAGCTCACTACCCTTCTTGGAGGCGAACACTGAAGCTTTCTTT.